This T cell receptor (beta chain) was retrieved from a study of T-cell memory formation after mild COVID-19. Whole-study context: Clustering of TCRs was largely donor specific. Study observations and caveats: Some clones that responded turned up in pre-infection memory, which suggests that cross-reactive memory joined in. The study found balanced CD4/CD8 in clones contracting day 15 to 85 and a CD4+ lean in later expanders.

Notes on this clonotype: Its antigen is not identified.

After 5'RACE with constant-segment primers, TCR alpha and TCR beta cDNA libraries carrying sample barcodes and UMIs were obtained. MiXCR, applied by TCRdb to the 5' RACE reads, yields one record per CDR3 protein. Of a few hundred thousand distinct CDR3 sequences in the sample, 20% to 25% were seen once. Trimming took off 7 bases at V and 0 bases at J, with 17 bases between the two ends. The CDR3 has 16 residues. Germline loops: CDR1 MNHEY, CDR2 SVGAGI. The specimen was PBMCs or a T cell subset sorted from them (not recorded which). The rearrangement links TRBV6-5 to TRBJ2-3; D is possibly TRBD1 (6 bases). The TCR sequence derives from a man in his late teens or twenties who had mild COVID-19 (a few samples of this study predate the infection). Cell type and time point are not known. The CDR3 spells CASKKLDRSSTDTQYF. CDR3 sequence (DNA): TGTGCCAGCAAAAAGCTGGACAGAAGTAGCACAGATACGCAGTATTTT.